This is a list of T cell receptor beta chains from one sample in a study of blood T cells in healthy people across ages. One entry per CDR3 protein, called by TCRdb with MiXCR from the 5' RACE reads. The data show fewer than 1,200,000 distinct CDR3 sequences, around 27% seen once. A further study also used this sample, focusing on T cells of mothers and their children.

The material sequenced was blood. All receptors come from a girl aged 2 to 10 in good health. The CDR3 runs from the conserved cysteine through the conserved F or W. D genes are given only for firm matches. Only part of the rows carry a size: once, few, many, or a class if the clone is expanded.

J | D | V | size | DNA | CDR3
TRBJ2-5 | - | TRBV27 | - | TGTGCCAGCAGTGCTACTGAGGGCTGGGGCGAGACCCAGTACTTC | CASSATEGWGETQYF
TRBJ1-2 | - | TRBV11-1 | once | TGTGCCAGCAGCGACCAGGGCCATGGCTACACCTTC | CASSDQGHGYTF
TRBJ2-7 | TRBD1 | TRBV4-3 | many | TGCGCCAGCAGCCTATTGACAGGGCGCTACGAGCAGTACTTC | CASSLLTGRYEQYF
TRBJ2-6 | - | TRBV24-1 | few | TGTGCCACCAGTGAACGGGCATCAACCTCTGGGGCCAACGTCCTGACTTTC | CATSERASTSGANVLTF
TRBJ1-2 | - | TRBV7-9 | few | TGTGCCAGCAGCTTTGGACCGGAGGGCTACACCTTC | CASSFGPEGYTF
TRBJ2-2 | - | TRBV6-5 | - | TGTGCCAGCAGTTACGTGGGGGGAGGTAACACCGGGGAGCTGTTTTTT | CASSYVGGGNTGELFF
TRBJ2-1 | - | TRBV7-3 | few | TGTGCCAGCAGCTTAGGAACAGTCCCCTACAATGAGCAGTTCTTC | CASSLGTVPYNEQFF
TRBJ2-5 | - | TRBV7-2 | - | TGTGCCAGCAGCTTAGTGGGACACCAAACTCAAGAGACCCAGTACTTC | CASSLVGHQTQETQYF
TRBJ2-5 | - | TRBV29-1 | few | TGCAGCGTTCTCAGGGGCTCAGGGACCCAGTACTTC | CSVLRGSGTQYF
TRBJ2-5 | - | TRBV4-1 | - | TGTGCCAGCAGCCAAGAGGCCGGGTACCAAGAGACCCAGTACTTC | CASSQEAGYQETQYF
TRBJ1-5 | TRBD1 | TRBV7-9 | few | TGTGCCAGCGGACAGGGCGCCGATCAGCCCCAGCATTTT | CASGQGADQPQHF
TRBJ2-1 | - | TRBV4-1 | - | TGCGCCAGCAGCCCGATTGAGGCATCGCCCGGCGATGAGCAGTTCTTC | CASSPIEASPGDEQFF
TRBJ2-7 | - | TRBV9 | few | TGTGCCAGCAGCGTAGACCCGGAGGGCTACGAGCAGTACTTC | CASSVDPEGYEQYF
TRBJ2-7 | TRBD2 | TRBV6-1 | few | TGTGCCAGCAGATCCAGCGGGAGGGCCTCTTACGAGCAGTACTTC | CASRSSGRASYEQYF
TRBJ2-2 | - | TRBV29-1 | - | TGCAGCGTTGCTGCCCCGACCGGGGAGCTGTTTTTT | CSVAAPTGELFF
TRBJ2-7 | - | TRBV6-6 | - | TGTGCCAGCAGTTACCCCAGTCAAACCTACGAGCAGTACTTC | CASSYPSQTYEQYF
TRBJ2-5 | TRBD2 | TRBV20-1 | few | TGCAGTGCTACCGCTACCGGGACTAGTGAGACCCAGTACTTC | CSATATGTSETQYF
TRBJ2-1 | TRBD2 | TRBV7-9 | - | TGTGCCAGCAGCCTAGCGGGAGTAAGAGGGAATGAGCAGTTCTTC | CASSLAGVRGNEQFF
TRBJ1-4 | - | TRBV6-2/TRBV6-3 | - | TGTGCCAGCAGTTACGACGATACCGGGACAAAAAAACTGTTTTTT | CASSYDDTGTKKLFF
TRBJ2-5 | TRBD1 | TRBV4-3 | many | TGCGCCAGCAGCCAAGGACAGGGGGGAGAGACCCAGTACTTC | CASSQGQGGETQYF
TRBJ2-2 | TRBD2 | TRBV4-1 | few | TGCGTCAGCAGCCAAGATTTTAAACTAGCGGCGAACACCGGGGAGCTGTTTTTT | CVSSQDFKLAANTGELFF
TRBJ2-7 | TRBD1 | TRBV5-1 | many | TGTGCCAGCAGTTCCGGACAGGGTGGTTACGAGCAGTACTTC | CASSSGQGGYEQYF
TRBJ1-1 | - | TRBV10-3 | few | TGTGCCATCCAAAACACCAGACAGGTCCACACTGAAGCTTTCTTT | CAIQNTRQVHTEAFF
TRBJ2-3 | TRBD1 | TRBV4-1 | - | TGCGCCAGCAGCCCCGGACAGGGATATACGCAGTATTTT | CASSPGQGYTQYF
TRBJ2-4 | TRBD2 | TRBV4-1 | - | TGCGCCAGCAGGGGGACTAGAGGAATTCAGTACTTC | CASRGTRGIQYF
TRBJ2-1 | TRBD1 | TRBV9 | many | TGTGCCAGCAGTAGGGGGCCCTACAATGAGCAGTTCTTC | CASSRGPYNEQFF
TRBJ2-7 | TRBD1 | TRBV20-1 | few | TGCAGTGCAGTTACCGGGACAGGGGGGTACGAGCAGTACTTC | CSAVTGTGGYEQYF
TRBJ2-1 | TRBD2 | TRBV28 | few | TGTGCCAGCAGTACCCTAGCGGGAGGGCCCTTTCGTAATGAGCAGTTCTTC | CASSTLAGGPFRNEQFF
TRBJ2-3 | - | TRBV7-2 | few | TGTGCCAGCAGCTTCCTCGACTTCACAGATACGCAGTATTTT | CASSFLDFTDTQYF
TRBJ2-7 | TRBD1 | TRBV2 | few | TGTGCCAGCAGTGGGACAGGGGACCCTTTCTACGAGCAGTACTTC | CASSGTGDPFYEQYF
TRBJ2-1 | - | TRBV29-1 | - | TGCAGCGGTCTGGCGCCACTGGAAGAGACCCGGTACTTC | CSGLAPLEETRYF
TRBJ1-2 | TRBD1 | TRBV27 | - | TGTGCCAGCAGTTTTCGTTCTGAGGGGGCGCAAGGCTACACCTTC | CASSFRSEGAQGYTF
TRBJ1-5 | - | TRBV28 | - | TGTGCCACCGCCTACCCGGGGAATCAGCCCCAGCATTTT | CATAYPGNQPQHF
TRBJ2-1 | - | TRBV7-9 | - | TGTGCCAGCAGTTCCCCCGGGACTCTGGAAGTCGACAATGAGCAGTTCTTC | CASSSPGTLEVDNEQFF
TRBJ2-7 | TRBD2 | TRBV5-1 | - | TGCGCCAGCAGCCCTGGGGACTATTCCTACGAGCAGTACTTC | CASSPGDYSYEQYF
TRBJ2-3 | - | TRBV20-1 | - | TGCAGTGCTAGAGATTTGTGGGGCACGGATACGCAGTATTTT | CSARDLWGTDTQYF
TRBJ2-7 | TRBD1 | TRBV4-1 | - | TGCGCCAGCAGCCCGGACAGGGGAAGCGAGCAGTACTTC | CASSPDRGSEQYF
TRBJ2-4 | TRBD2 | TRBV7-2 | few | TGTGCCAGCAGCTTCCCGACTAGCGGGGGCAACCTAACCAAAAACATTCAGTACTTC | CASSFPTSGGNLTKNIQYF
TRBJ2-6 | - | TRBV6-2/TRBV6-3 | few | TGTGCCAGCAGAACTCCAGGGGTTGTGGTCGGCGGGGCCAACGTCCTGACTTTC | CASRTPGVVVGGANVLTF
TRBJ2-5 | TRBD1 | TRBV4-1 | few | TGCGCCAGCAGTAGGGACAGGGCTCTGGTGGAGACCCAGTACTTC | CASSRDRALVETQYF
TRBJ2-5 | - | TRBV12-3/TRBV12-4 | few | TGTGCCAGCAGTTTCCCACGATTCGTGCAGTACTTC | CASSFPRFVQYF